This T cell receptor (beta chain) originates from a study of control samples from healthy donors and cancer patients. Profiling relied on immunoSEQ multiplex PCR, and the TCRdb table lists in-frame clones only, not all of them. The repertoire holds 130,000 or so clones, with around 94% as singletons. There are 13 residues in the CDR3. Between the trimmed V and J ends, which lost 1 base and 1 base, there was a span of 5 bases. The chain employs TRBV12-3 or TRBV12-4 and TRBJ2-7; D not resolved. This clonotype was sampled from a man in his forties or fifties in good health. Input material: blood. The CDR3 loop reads CASSLGQSYEQYF. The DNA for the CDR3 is TGTGCCAGCAGTTTAGGGCAGTCCTACGAGCAGTACTTC.